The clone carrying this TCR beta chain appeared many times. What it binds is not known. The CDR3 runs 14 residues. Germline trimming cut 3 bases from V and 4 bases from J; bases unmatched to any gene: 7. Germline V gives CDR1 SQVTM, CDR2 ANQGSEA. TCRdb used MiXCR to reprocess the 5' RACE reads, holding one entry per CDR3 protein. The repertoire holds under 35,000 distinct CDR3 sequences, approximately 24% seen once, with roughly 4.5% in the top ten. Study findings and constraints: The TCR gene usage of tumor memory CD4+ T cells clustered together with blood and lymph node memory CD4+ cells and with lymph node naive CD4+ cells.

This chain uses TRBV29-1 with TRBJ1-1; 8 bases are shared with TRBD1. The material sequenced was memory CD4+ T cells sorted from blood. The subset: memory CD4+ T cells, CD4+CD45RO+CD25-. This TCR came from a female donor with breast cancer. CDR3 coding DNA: TGCAGCGTTGACGTACAGGGGGTGGTCACTGAAGCTTTCTTT. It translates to CSVDVQGVVTEAFF.